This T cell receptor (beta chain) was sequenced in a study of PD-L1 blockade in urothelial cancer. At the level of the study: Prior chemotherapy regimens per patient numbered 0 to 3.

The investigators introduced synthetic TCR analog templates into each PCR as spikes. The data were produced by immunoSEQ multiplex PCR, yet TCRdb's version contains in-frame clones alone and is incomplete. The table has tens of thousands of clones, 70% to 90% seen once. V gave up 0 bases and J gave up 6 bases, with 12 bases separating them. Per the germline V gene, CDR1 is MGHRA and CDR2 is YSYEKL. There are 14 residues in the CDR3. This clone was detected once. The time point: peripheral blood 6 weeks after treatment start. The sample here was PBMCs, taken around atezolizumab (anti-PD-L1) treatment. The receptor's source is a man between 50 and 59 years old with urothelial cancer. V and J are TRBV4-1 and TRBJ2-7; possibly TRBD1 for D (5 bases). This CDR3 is CASSQERQGGEQYF. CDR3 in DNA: TGCGCCAGCAGCCAAGAAAGGCAGGGTGGCGAGCAGTACTTC.